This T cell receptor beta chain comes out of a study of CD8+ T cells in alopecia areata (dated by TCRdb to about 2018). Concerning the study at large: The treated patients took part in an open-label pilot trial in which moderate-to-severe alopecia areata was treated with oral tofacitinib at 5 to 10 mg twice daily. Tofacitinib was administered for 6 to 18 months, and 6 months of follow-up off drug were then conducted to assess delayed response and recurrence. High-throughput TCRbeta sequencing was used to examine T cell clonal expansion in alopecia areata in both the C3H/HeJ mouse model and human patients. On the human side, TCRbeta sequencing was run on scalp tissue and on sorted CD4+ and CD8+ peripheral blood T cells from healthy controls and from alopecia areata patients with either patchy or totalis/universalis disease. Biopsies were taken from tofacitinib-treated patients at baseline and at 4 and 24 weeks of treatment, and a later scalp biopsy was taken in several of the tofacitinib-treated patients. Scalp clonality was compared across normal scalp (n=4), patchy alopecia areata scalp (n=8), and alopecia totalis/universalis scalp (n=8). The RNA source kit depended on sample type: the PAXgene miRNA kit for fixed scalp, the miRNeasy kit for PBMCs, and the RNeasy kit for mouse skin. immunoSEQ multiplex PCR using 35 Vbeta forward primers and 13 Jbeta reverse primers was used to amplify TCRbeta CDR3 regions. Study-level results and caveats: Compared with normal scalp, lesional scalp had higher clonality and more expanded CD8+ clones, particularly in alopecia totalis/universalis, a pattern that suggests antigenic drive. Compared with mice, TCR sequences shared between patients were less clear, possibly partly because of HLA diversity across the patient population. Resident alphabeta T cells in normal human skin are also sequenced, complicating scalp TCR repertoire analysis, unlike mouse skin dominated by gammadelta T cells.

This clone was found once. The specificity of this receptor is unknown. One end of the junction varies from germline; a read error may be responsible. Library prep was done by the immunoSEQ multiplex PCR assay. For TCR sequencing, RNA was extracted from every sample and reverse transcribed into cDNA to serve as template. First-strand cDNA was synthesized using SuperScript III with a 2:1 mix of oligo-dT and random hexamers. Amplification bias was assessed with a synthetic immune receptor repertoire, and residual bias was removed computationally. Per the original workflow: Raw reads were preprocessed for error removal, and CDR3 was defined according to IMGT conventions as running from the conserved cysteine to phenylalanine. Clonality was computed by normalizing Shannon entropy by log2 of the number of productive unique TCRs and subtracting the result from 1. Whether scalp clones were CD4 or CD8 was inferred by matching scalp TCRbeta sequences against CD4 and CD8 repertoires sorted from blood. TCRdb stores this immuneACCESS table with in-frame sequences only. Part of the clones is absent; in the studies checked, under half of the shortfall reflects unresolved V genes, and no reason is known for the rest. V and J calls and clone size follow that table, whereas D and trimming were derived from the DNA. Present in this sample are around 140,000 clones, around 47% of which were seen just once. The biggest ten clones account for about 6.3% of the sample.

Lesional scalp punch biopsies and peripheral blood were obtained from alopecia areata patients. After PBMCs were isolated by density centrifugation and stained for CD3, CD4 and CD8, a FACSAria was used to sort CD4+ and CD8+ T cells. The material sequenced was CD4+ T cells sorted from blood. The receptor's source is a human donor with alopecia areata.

The CDR3 loop reads CAWSVMLAGYDEQFF. The sequenced DNA: TGTGCCTGGAGTGTAATGTTAGCGGGCTACGATGAGCAGTTCTTC. The chain is assembled from TRBV30 and TRBJ2-1; 7 middle bases align to TRBD2. Via the germline V gene (reference sequence), CDR1 is GTSNPN and CDR2 SVGIG. The CDR3 sequence holds 15 residues, the cysteine and phenylalanine included. Of all the DNA, just the CDR3 is kept, 45 bases in frame from base 1.